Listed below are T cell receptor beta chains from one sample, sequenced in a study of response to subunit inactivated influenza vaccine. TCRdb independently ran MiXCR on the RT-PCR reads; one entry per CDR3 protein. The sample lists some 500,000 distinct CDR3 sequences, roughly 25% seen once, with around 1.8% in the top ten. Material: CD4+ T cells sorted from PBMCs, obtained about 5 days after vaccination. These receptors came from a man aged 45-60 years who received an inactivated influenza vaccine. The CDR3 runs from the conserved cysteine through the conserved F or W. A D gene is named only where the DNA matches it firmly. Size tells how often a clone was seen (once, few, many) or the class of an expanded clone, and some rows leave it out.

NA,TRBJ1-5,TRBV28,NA,CASSWPGQKKPQHF,TGTGCCAGCAGCTGGCCCGGACAGAAGAAGCCCCAGCATTTT
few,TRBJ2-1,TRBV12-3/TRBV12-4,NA,CASSSGVAANEQFF,TGTGCCAGCAGTTCAGGGGTAGCGGCCAATGAGCAGTTCTTC
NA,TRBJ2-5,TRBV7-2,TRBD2,CASSKFSGRYQETQYF,TGTGCCAGCAGCAAATTTAGCGGGAGGTACCAAGAGACCCAGTACTTC
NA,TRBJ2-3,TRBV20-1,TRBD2,CSARSGTSGMKDTQYF,TGCAGTGCTAGAAGTGGGACTAGCGGGATGAAAGATACGCAGTATTTT
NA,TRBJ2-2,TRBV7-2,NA,CASTLNQGVGGELFF,TGTGCCAGCACCCTCAATCAGGGTGTTGGCGGGGAGCTGTTTTTT
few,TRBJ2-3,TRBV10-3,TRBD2,CATKTSGGLFSSTDTQYF,TGTGCCACCAAGACTAGCGGGGGCCTATTTAGTAGCACAGATACGCAGTATTTT
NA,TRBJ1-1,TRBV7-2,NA,CASSLAFDLEAFF,TGTGCCAGCAGCTTAGCTTTTGACCTTGAAGCTTTCTTT
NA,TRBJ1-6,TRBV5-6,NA,CASSLAAESSYNSPLHF,TGTGCCAGCAGCTTGGCCGCGGAGAGCTCCTATAATTCACCCCTCCACTTT
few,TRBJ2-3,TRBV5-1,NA,CASSLGRGSTDTQYF,TGCGCCAGCAGCTTGGGCCGGGGTAGCACAGATACGCAGTATTTT
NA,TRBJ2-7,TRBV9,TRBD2,CASSAGTSGSIYEQYF,TGTGCCAGCAGCGCCGGGACTAGCGGGAGCATCTACGAGCAGTACTTC